These T cell receptor beta chains were read from a single sample in a study of post-analysis software for immune sequencing data. TCRdb itself ran the PCR reads through MiXCR, one entry per CDR3 protein. The sample has a few hundred thousand distinct CDR3 sequences, 30% to 40% seen once. The sample taken for sequencing was blood. The receptors shown here come from a girl aged 2-17 years with multiple sclerosis. The conserved cysteine and the conserved F or W are not part of the CDR3 here.

ASSQGDRRYT	TRBV3-1
ASSVQFNEKLF	TRBV6-4
ASSLGDRDGYT	TRBV5-1
ASSSGTGWGDQPQH	TRBV7-9
SARTPAGGFDTQY	TRBV20-1
SARDPSTSGHYEQY	TRBV20-1
ASSSATGTGWTEAF	TRBV9
ATREGGNTEAF	TRBV24-1
ASSDPSSYNSPLH	TRBV6-2/TRBV6-3
ASSPRLQGWGETQY	TRBV7-9
ATSDSGAGGMNTEAF	TRBV24-1
ASSIRQGTYNEQF	TRBV7-9
SAGSGKSSYNEQF	TRBV20-1